This T cell receptor beta chain was found in a study of blood T cell repertoires in COVID-19. For the study at large: There were acute and convalescent COVID-19 samples, and they came from the United States, Italy and Spain.

Per the original methods: Researchers report that nucleated cell counts were estimated from reference gene primer amplification. TCRdb keeps only in-frame clones here, not all; method: immunoSEQ multiplex PCR. D and trimming were read from the DNA, whereas the V and J calls and clone size are those reported in that table. This sample yields more than 250,000 clones, of which around 88% are seen a single time; over 1% belongs to the top ten. The CDR3 is 14 residues long. Germline V gene sequence: CDR1 MGHRA, CDR2 YSYEKL. V was clipped by 4 bases and J by 13 bases, with 19 bases between them. Participant ages covered about 18 to 100 years across about 22 US areas.

The chain carries TRBV4-1 and TRBJ1-4, with TRBD1 as a possible D gene (6 bases). The sample was PBMCs or T cells enriched from blood (not recorded which). This clonotype originated in a woman in her 40s with acute COVID-19. In DNA form, the CDR3 reads TGCGCCAGCAGCCGCTACGCGGGGGCTGGTAGACTGTTTTTT. It encodes CASSRYAGAGRLFF.